The sequence of this T cell receptor beta chain was determined in a study of neoadjuvant anti-PD-1 for oral cavity cancer. Looking at the study overall: Patients without progression received a fourth nivolumab dose around day 43, then surgical resection on days 50-56. Study observations and caveats: Higher pretreatment Treg/Th17 ratios tracked higher pretreatment blood clonality. With a few patients per group, TCR findings need larger cohorts.

The CDR3 consists of 17 residues. CDR1 and CDR2 from the germline V gene are SGHNT and YENEEA. The V gene end was trimmed by 1 base and the J gene end by 0 bases; junction bases not matched to a gene: 5. This clone was observed once. Its antigen is unknown. As to time point: after neoadjuvant nivolumab, at surgical resection. Analysis of PBMCs was direct, with no culture step. Generated by immunoSEQ multiplex PCR, the TCRdb table keeps only in-frame clones and is missing some. Altogether around 13,000 clones are present, about three quarters being singletons, with the ten largest covering roughly 2.8%.

The genes are TRBV11-3 and TRBJ2-1; 8 nucleotides match TRBD2. The source material was PBMCs, sampled after nivolumab (anti-PD-1) treatment. The TCR was taken from a person aged 35-79 years with oral cavity squamous cell carcinoma. For the CDR3, the DNA is TGTGCCAGCAGCTTAGCAGCCGCGGGGGGCTCCTACAATGAGCAGTTCTTC. Translated: CASSLAAAGGSYNEQFF.